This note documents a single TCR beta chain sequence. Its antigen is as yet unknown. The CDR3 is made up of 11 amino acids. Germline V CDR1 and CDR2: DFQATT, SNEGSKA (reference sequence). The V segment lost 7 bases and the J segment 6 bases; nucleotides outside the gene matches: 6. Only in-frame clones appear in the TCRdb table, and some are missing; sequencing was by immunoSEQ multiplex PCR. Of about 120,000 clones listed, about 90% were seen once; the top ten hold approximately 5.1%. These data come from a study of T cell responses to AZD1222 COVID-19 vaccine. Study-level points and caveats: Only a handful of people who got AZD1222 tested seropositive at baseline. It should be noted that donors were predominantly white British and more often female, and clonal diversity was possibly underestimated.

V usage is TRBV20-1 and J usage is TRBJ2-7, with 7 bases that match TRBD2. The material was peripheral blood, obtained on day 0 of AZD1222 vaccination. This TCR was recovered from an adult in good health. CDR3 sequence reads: CSGEGNGEQYF. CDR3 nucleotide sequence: TGCAGTGGGGAGGGTAACGGCGAGCAGTACTTC.